These 27 T cell receptor beta chains share one sample of origin, sequenced in a study of T cell repertoires in cytomegalovirus infection. TCRdb redid the calling of the reads with MiXCR, one entry per CDR3 protein. The sample contains about 490,000 distinct CDR3 sequences, more than 15% of which appear only once. The sequenced material came from CD8+ T cells from PBMCs. Receptors originate from a human donor in good health (CMV status not recorded). Some clones in this sample may be carry-over from other donors' samples.

On this clonotype: An end of the junction differs from the germline gene, which may be a read error. V and J are TRBV12-3 or TRBV12-4 and TRBJ1-2, with D uncertain. This CDR3 spans 12 amino acids. CDR3 sequence: CASSLTQYVYTF. The CDR3 bases are TGTGCCAGCAGTTTGACACAATATGTCTACACCTTC.

This chain connects TRBV5-1 to TRBJ1-2; no clear D. CDR3 size: 12 residues. Germline V lookup: CDR1 SGHRS, CDR2 YFSETQ. Trimming removed 1 base at V and 8 bases at J, with 9 bases between. The chain's CDR3 is CASSLSPPGYTF. Here the CDR3 DNA reads TGCGCCAGCAGCTTGTCTCCACCGGGCTACACCTTC.

This clonotype occurred many times. The chain recombines TRBV29-1 with TRBJ2-1, with D possibly matching TRBD2 (6 bases). Germline V gives CDR1 SQVTM, CDR2 ANQGSEA. The CDR3 consists of 17 residues. V lost 0 bases and J 8 bases, leaving 23 bases between the germline ends. CDR3 sequence: CSVEDPASARSTDEQFF. As DNA, the CDR3 is TGCAGCGTTGAAGATCCGGCTAGCGCCCGATCTACGGATGAGCAGTTCTTC.

At least ten counts were recorded for this clonotype. This chain uses TRBV27 with TRBJ2-7; D is perhaps TRBD1 or TRBD2 (5 bases each). Trimming removed 4 bases from V and 3 bases from J, with 22 bases in between. The CDR3 loop spans 17 amino acids. Germline assignment: CDR1 MNHEY and CDR2 SMNVEV (reference sequence). For the CDR3, the DNA is TGTGCCAGCAGTTCAAGCAGGGACGGAGTAAAGGACTACGAGCAGTACTTC. It specifies CASSSSRDGVKDYEQYF.

This clonotype was seen more than once but under ten times. The rearrangement uses TRBV20-1 and TRBJ1-1, with D hard to call. Germline V gene lookup returns CDR1 DFQATT and CDR2 SNEGSKA (reference sequence). The germline V and J ends were trimmed by 3 bases and 1 base, with 3 bases remaining between them. CDR3 length equals 11 residues. CDR3 nucleotides: TGCAGTGCTAGGAGGAACACTGAAGCTTTCTTT. This gives the protein CSARRNTEAFF.

V is TRBV19 and J is TRBJ1-4, with D maybe TRBD1 (6 bases). Germline CDR1 and CDR2: LNHDA and SQIVND (reference sequence). V was trimmed by 5 bases and J by 8 bases, leaving 18 bases between them. The CDR3 runs to 15 residues. The DNA of the CDR3 is TGTGCCAGTAGTTCTTCGCTGGGGGCCGGCGAAAAACTGTTTTTT. Amino acids: CASSSSLGAGEKLFF.

The genes are TRBV4-1 and TRBJ2-1, with 7 bases fitting TRBD2. The junction had 7 bases not matched to a gene; V was cut back by 1 base and J by 7 bases. The CDR3 is 15 amino acids. Per the germline V gene, CDR1 is MGHRA and CDR2 is YSYEKL. The CDR3 region has the DNA TGCGCCAGCAGCCAAGGTGAAAGAGCGGGAAATGAGCAGTTCTTC. It encodes CASSQGERAGNEQFF.

The V gene is TRBV19, the J gene TRBJ1-3; the D is unclear. The germline V gene has CDR1 LNHDA and CDR2 SQIVND (reference sequence). V was cut by 7 bases and J by 4 bases, with 11 bases left in between. This CDR3 has 13 residues. The CDR3 DNA reads TGTGCCAGTACCCCCTGGAAGGGAAACACCATATATTTT. Its translation is CASTPWKGNTIYF.

With respect to this clonotype: The final CDR3 position lacks the conserved phenylalanine or tryptophan, pointing to a likely read error. V gene TRBV20-1 combines with J gene TRBJ1-2, with 7 nucleotides matching TRBD1. V lost 0 bases to trimming and J lost 8 bases; unmatched junction nucleotides: 18. The CDR3 runs 17 residues. Germline V gene data show CDR1 as DFQATT and CDR2 as SNEGSKA (reference sequence). This CDR3 reads CSARDSGTDKSLRGYTL. The CDR3 DNA follows: TGCAGTGCTAGAGACTCCGGGACAGATAAAAGTCTGCGGGGCTACACCTTA.

This clonotype was seen repeatedly, ten times or more. The chain links TRBV6-2 or TRBV6-3 to TRBJ1-1; D remains ambiguous. The CDR3 has 15 amino acids. CDR1 is MNHEY, CDR2 SVGEGT, per germline. Trimming removed 0 bases at V and 3 bases at J, with 11 bases between. This CDR3 is CASSYSRRAYTEAFF. In DNA, the CDR3 is TGTGCCAGCAGTTACTCGCGTAGGGCTTACACTGAAGCTTTCTTT.

This clonotype came up many times. This chain links TRBV12-3 or TRBV12-4 with TRBJ1-3, with D possibly being TRBD1 (5 bases). This CDR3 spans 17 amino acids. Trimming stripped 4 bases from V and 3 bases from J, with 19 bases between. The CDR3 bases are TGTGCCAGCAGTTCTGGGACCGCGGGGGACGATGGAAACACCATATATTTT. Translation: CASSSGTAGDDGNTIYF.

The chain is built from TRBV18 and TRBJ1-4, with 8 bases aligning to TRBD1. With V trimmed by 5 bases and J by 2 bases, 10 bases remained unmatched. The CDR3 runs 17 residues. From germline, CDR1 is KGHSH and CDR2 LQKENI. The chain's CDR3 is CASSSRRTGSTNEKLFF. CDR3 sequence (DNA): TGTGCCAGCTCATCAAGGAGGACAGGGTCTACTAATGAAAAACTGTTTTTT. The variable domain in full, with the rest retrieved from reference TRBV18 and TRBJ1-4, is NAGVMQNPRHLVRRRGQEARLRCSPMKGHSHVYWYRQLPEEGLKFMVYLQKENIIDESGMPKERFSAEFPKEGPSILRIQQVVRGDSAAYFCASSSRRTGSTNEKLFFGSGTQLSVL.

This clonotype was observed at least ten times. This sequence joins TRBV7-3 and TRBJ2-7; TRBD2 matches 7 bases. Germline V gene data show CDR1 as SGHTA and CDR2 as FQGTGA. V gave up 5 bases and J gave up 0 bases; unmatched junction bases: 4. The CDR3 length is 14 residues. The chain's CDR3 is CASSATSDSYEQYF. The DNA of the CDR3 is TGTGCCAGCAGCGCTACTAGCGACTCCTACGAGCAGTACTTC.

The table lists this clonotype with a few counts. The rearrangement uses TRBV19 and TRBJ2-7; 7 nucleotides match TRBD2. V was pared by 5 bases and J by 7 bases, with 14 bases of the junction left unmatched. CDR1 and CDR2 from the germline V gene are LNHDA and SQIVND (reference sequence). The CDR3 is 15 amino acids. The CDR3 sequence: CASSAAYRLAEEQYF. DNA for the CDR3: TGTGCCAGTAGTGCCGCGTATCGCCTAGCGGAGGAGCAGTACTTC.

The chain recombines TRBV4-1 with TRBJ1-2, with D hard to call. V shed 0 bases and J shed 2 bases, with 7 bases lying between them. The germline V gene encodes CDR1 MGHRA and CDR2 YSYEKL. The CDR3 is made up of 14 amino acids. The CDR3 spells CASSQDIGNYGYTF. CDR3 coding DNA: TGCGCCAGCAGCCAAGATATAGGGAACTATGGCTACACCTTC.

The table lists this clonotype with many counts. This chain uses TRBV7-9 with TRBJ1-2; maybe TRBD1 (5 bases). Deletions cut 1 base from V and 4 bases from J, with 13 bases between. Per the germline V gene, CDR1 is SEHNR and CDR2 is FQNEAQ (reference sequence). This CDR3 spans 15 amino acids. CDR3 amino acids: CASSLGDLKGYGYTF. The DNA for the CDR3 is TGTGCCAGCAGCTTAGGGGACCTCAAAGGCTATGGCTACACCTTC.

This clonotype was found many times. The chain links TRBV7-9 to TRBJ1-4; D is ambiguous. The CDR3 consists of 14 residues. Trimming took off 3 bases at V and 8 bases at J, with 13 bases between the two ends. CDR1 is SEHNR, CDR2 FQNEAQ, per germline (reference sequence). CDR3 residues: CASSFTGWEEKLFF. The CDR3 DNA sequence: TGTGCCAGCAGCTTCACGGGTTGGGAAGAAAAACTGTTTTTT.

This clonotype came up many times. The chain couples TRBV7-4 to TRBJ1-1; 9 bases are shared with TRBD1. V lost 6 bases, J lost 5 bases, and 19 bases stayed unmatched. The V gene's germline CDR1 is SGHVT and CDR2 SQSDAQ. This CDR3 contains 18 residues. CDR3 in amino acids: CASSIPGTGTLLGTEAFF. DNA for the CDR3: TGTGCCAGCAGTATCCCCGGGACAGGGACTCTTTTGGGGACTGAAGCTTTCTTT.

Many counts were recorded for this clonotype. In DNA form, the CDR3 reads TGTGCCAGCAGTTGGGGGCAAGGGGTGGGCTACGAGCAGTACTTC. It encodes CASSWGQGVGYEQYF. The genes are TRBV12-3 or TRBV12-4 and TRBJ2-7; maybe TRBD1 (6 bases). CDR3 size: 15 residues. Between the trimmed V and J ends, which lost 4 bases and 3 bases, there was a span of 16 bases.

The chain combines TRBV2 with TRBJ1-1; D might be TRBD1 (6 bases). Germline-derived CDR1 and CDR2 are SNHLY and FYNNEI. This CDR3 contains 11 residues. Trimming removed 10 bases from V and 9 bases from J, with 15 bases in between. CDR3 sequence: CATQVGQKAFF. CDR3 sequence (DNA): TGTGCCACCCAGGTCGGACAGAAAGCTTTCTTT.

This chain connects TRBV5-6 to TRBJ1-2, with D possibly matching TRBD1 (5 bases). The CDR3 sequence is 14 residues long. From germline, CDR1 is SGHDT and CDR2 YYEEEE. Trimming cost V 4 bases and J 1 base, with 11 bases left between them. The chain's CDR3 is CASSLDQGNYGYTF. CDR3 DNA sequence: TGTGCCAGCAGCCTAGATCAGGGTAACTATGGCTACACCTTC.

This clonotype showed up many times. The chain couples TRBV7-6 to TRBJ2-7; the D gene is possibly TRBD2 (5 bases). V lost 5 bases and J lost 2, with 16 bases in between. CDR1 and CDR2 from the germline V gene are SGHVS and FNYEAQ. CDR3 length: 15 residues. The CDR3 sequence: CASSLGRDEPYEQYF. As DNA, the CDR3 is TGTGCCAGCAGCCTTGGACGGGATGAGCCCTACGAGCAGTACTTC.

The V call is TRBV19, the J call TRBJ2-7; D is unclear. V lost 3 bases and J 0 bases, leaving 18 bases between the germline ends. CDR3 length: 17 amino acids. CDR1 LNHDA and CDR2 SQIVND come from the germline V gene (reference sequence). The CDR3 loop is CASSIRRFLVSSYEQYF. In DNA form, the CDR3 reads TGTGCCAGTAGTATTCGACGGTTCTTAGTCAGCTCCTACGAGCAGTACTTC.

Only a few counts were recorded for this clonotype. The chain has TRBV12-5 and TRBJ1-1; the D is unclear. Germline V lookup: CDR1 LGHNT, CDR2 FRNRAP. This CDR3 has 13 residues. V was pared by 7 bases and J by 4 bases, with 13 bases between. CDR3 DNA: TGTGCTAGTGCACTGGACCTTCCCACTGAAGCTTTCTTT. This sequence encodes CASALDLPTEAFF.

Only a few counts were recorded for this clonotype. J is TRBJ2-3 and V is TRBV12-3 or TRBV12-4; D is perhaps TRBD2 (5 bases). Trimming removed 8 bases from V and 4 bases from J, with 10 bases in between. The CDR3 is made up of 12 amino acids. CDR3 bases: TGTGCCAGCCAGGACGGGGCAGATACGCAGTATTTT. It translates to CASQDGADTQYF.

This clonotype was seen a handful of times. The chain links TRBV5-4 to TRBJ2-7; 8 positions agree with TRBD2. The germline gives CDR1 SGHNT, CDR2 YYREEE (reference sequence). Trimming took 3 bases from V and 2 from J; bases not matched to a gene: 7. This CDR3 is 15 amino acids long. The DNA of the CDR3 is TGTGCCAGCAGCTGGGGGACTAGTCAGGCCTACGAGCAGTACTTC. Protein: CASSWGTSQAYEQYF.

This clonotype was counted between two and nine times. The chain links TRBV5-1 to TRBJ1-1, with 8 bases identical to TRBD1. CDR3 length equals 14 residues. Per the germline V gene, CDR1 is SGHRS and CDR2 is YFSETQ. The V gene end was trimmed by 2 bases and the J gene end by 7 bases; junction bases not matched to a gene: 7. The CDR3, as DNA: TGCGCCAGCAGCTTCACAGGGGGGGTCAATGAAGCTTTCTTT. This translates into CASSFTGGVNEAFF.